The T cell receptor (beta chain) described here comes from a study of early T cells in non-severe SARS-CoV-2 infection (dated by TCRdb to about 2021). Background on the whole study: TCR sequencing used bulk RNA from unsorted whole blood, so alpha and beta chains could not be paired. General conclusions and limits of the study: VDJdb matching was skewed toward anti-spike CD8 responses and likely underestimated virus-specific expansions by missing private and CD4 specificities.

Trimming accounts for 5 bases at V and 4 bases at J, while the number of junction bases matched to no gene is 8. CDR1 and CDR2 were assigned from the germline V gene (reference sequence) as DFQATT and SNEGSKA. From cysteine to phenylalanine, the CDR3 is 14 amino acids long. Just CDR3 DNA is preserved here, 42 bases in frame from base 1. This clonotype was seen at least ten times. Its binding antigen is unknown. Base qualities are missing; no much larger clone stands one base away. A case-control design nested within a healthcare worker cohort in London, UK, was used, with weekly nasopharyngeal swab PCR tests and blood sampling performed. Healthcare workers were enrolled in the week of the UK lockdown, from 23 to 31 March 2020, and were followed every week for up to roughly 15 weeks. The library was obtained by 5' RACE. The sample was run on a NextSeq 500. Unique molecular identifiers were attached to individual cDNA molecules in the TCR library protocol so that sequencing error and PCR bias could be corrected. Both TCR alpha and beta chains were sequenced, and tight co-correlation was observed between alpha and beta sequence abundances in each sample. The study's processing was this. V gene, J gene and CDR3 annotation of TCR sequences was performed with Decombinator V4. TCRs were defined as expanded if a significant change between any two time points was detected under a Poisson model with p below 0.0001. TCR abundances were normalised to the total number of TCRs sequenced per sample and expressed as counts per million. MAIT TCRs were defined by TRAV1-2 paired with TRAJ12, TRAJ20 or TRAJ33, and iNKT TCRs by TRAV10 paired with TRAJ18. VDJdb, accessed on 1 November 2021, was searched for TCRs annotated for CMV, EBV and SARS-CoV-2, and TCRs annotated for more than one antigen were excluded. TCRdb trimmed public reads at Q25 via fastp, called clones via MiXCR and kept in-frame beta chains. Entries that share a CDR3 protein sequence are merged under the most common genes and DNA. The V and J calls follow TCRdb's processing rather than the paper's. For this sample there are 65,000 to 85,000 distinct CDR3 sequences; less than 15% appear just once. Approximately 5% of the sample is taken by the ten largest.

The origin of this receptor is an adult who was a healthcare worker with PCR-confirmed SARS-CoV-2 infection or an uninfected control (not recorded which). The rearranged segments are TRBV20-1 and TRBJ2-3; a stretch of 8 junction bases matches TRBD1. The sequenced sample consisted of whole blood. The DNA is as follows: TGCAGTGCTCCCTGGACAGGGTTGGCAGATACGCAGTATTTT. Translated, this gives CSAPWTGLADTQYF.